This T cell receptor beta chain was documented in a study of early T cells in non-severe SARS-CoV-2 infection. Turning to the study itself: Unsorted whole-blood RNA was sequenced in bulk, leaving chains unpaired.

Study-level findings and limits: There was a bias toward anti-spike CD8 responses in VDJdb matching, which missed private and CD4 specificities.

This clonotype was detected ten times or more. Its specificity is unknown. The TCR library protocol was used to attach unique molecular identifiers. These identifiers were attached to individual cDNA molecules. In TCRdb, the 5' RACE reads were re-called with MiXCR into one record per CDR3 protein. The table shows tens of thousands of distinct CDR3 sequences, with less than 5% occurring only once. This CDR3 comprises 15 residues. Trimming took 1 base from V and 3 from J, leaving 12 bases between them. Per the germline V gene, CDR1 is SEHNR and CDR2 is FQNEAQ (reference sequence). The sequencing input was whole blood. The sequence derives from an adult who was a healthcare worker with PCR-confirmed SARS-CoV-2 infection or an uninfected control (not recorded which). V gene TRBV7-9 combines with J gene TRBJ2-5, with D hard to call. CDR3 sequence (DNA): TGTGCCAGCAGCTTAGGAATGGGGTCCAAAGAGACCCAGTACTTC. Its translation is CASSLGMGSKETQYF.